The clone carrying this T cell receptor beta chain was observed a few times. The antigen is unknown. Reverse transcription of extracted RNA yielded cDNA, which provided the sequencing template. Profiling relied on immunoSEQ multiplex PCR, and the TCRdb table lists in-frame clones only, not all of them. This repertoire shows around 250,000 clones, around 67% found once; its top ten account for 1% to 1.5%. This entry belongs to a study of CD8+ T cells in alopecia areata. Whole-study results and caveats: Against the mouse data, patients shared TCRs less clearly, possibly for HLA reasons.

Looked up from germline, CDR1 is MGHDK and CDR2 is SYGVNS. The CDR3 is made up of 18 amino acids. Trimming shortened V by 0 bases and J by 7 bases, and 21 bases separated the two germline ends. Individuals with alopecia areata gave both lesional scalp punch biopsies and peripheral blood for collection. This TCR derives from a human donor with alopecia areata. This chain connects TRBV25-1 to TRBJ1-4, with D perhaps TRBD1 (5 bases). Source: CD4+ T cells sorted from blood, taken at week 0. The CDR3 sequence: CASSEYFLRRGFCEKLFF. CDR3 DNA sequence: TGTGCCAGCAGTGAATATTTCTTAAGACGGGGGTTTTGTGAAAAACTGTTTTTT. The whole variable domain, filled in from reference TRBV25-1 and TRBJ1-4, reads EADIYQTPRYLVIGTGKKITLECSQTMGHDKMYWYQQDPGMELHLIHYSYGVNSTEKGDLSSESTVSRIRTEHFPLTLESARPSHTSQYLCASSEYFLRRGFCEKLFFGSGTQLSVL.